This TCR beta chain was recorded in a study of blood T cell repertoires in COVID-19. Study-wide background: Samples taken during acute and convalescent COVID-19 were collected in the United States, Italy and Spain. T cells, B-cell-depleted T cells, or PBMCs provided the cDNA or gDNA that served as material.

Original processing notes: Researchers report that nucleated cell counts were estimated from reference gene primer amplification. Data came from immunoSEQ multiplex PCR; TCRdb stores just in-frame clones and leaves some out. V and J calls and clone size are as listed in that table; D and trimming were resolved from the DNA. Of about 190,000 clones in the sample, around 89% were seen once. The CDR3 totals 16 residues. The V gene's germline CDR1 is MNHNY and CDR2 SVGAGI (reference sequence). V was clipped by 3 bases and J by 8 bases; unmatched bases: 13. This sequence joins TRBV6-6 and TRBJ1-2; 9 bases fit TRBD1. This receptor was obtained from a man in his fifties or sixties with acute or convalescent COVID-19. Material: peripheral blood. In nucleotides, the CDR3 is TGTGCCAGCAGTTATACAAAGACAGGGGGAATTTTAGGCTACACCTTC. It encodes CASSYTKTGGILGYTF.